This T cell receptor beta chain was identified during a study of cytomegalovirus exposure and HLA in healthy donors (dated by TCRdb to about 2017). For the wider study: According to an earlier analysis of several hundred of the donors, some 180 million T cells yielded 120 million or so unique TCR beta sequences and about 300 Gb of sequence data. An early release that covered fewer than 750 HLA-typed donors contained approximately 300 gigabases of sequencing data and 85 million to 100 million unique TCR sequences. Among the 398 genotyped donors, approximately 82% belonged to the genetic ancestry cluster associated with self-reported Caucasian donors. The study was designed to test whether signatures of past pathogen exposure could be identified by cataloging public T cell receptors. The T cell repertoires of 550 to 850 subjects were profiled by immunosequencing and related to cytomegalovirus serostatus. In addition to the first cohort of 650 to 800 subjects, a separate validation cohort of 100 to 150 different subjects was used. The study combined high-throughput TCR immunosequencing, statistical association of individual TCRs with disease status, and machine learning to predict cytomegalovirus infection status. A later analysis re-examined previously published TCR beta repertoires from over 500 donors and added high-resolution HLA genotyping to investigate patterns of TCR occurrence. Rather than using new phenotypic data, the later analysis identified candidate immune exposures from TCR beta sequences and from how often those sequences occurred across donors. To decide whether each TCR beta V gene segment behaved as functional or pseudogenic, an earlier analysis of 587 of the donors relied on high-throughput TCR beta sequencing. Donor age, sex, ethnicity and CMV serostatus were collected together with the repertoire data. Genome-wide SNP genotypes for about three fifths of the roughly 670 donors were used in a later genetic analysis, which treated that subset as a discovery cohort. All discovery cohort repertoires had been generated using a single sequencing platform. HLA typing included class I and class II loci at four-digit resolution. The number of donors typed differed by locus, with about 629-640 for A, B, C, DRB1 and DQB1, over 500 for DQA1, 606 for DPA1, and 450 to 480 for DPB1. Because of strong linkage in the cohort, roughly five DR-DQ haplotypes were treated as single units for association and clustering. Among about 400 genotyped donors of the cohort, an average of around 240,000 unique TCR beta nucleotide sequences was sequenced per donor, of which about 19% were non-productive. Summary of the overall study and its limitations: Linkage disequilibrium might explain the correlated functional status among segregating V segments, but an unknown experimental factor could not be excluded. A further reported finding was that TCR beta sequences accurately predicted the HLA-A and HLA-B alleles for most subjects in the first cohort. In a later analysis, 16,951 TCR beta sequences were associated with specific HLA alleles at a false discovery rate of 0.05. An association between a missense DCLRE1C variant and V-gene and J-gene trimming of TCR beta chains was found in a later genetic analysis and replicated in an independent cohort. Three of the identified cytomegalovirus-associated TCR beta chains were confirmed in vitro to be specific for cytomegalovirus antigens. The study gave a list of 150 to 200 TCR beta chains associated with cytomegalovirus. Because HLA typing was unavailable for some donors at each locus, only the typed subset was used in association tests. Immune exposure information for the cohort was limited to CMV serostatus. In this cohort, only TCR beta chains were sequenced, and detectable features were limited by the absence of alpha or paired-chain data. A later analysis found that HLA-associated TCR beta chains were more clonally expanded and had lower generation probabilities than equally common non-associated chains. Because the 87-base-pair reads could not distinguish some IMGT-functional V segments, including TRBV6-2 and TRBV6-3, those segments were excluded. A cluster of highly shared sequence variants was judged likely to represent a technical artifact of the sequencing pipeline. Presence/absence analyses assumed roughly uniform sequencing depth across donors, an assumption that may not hold. When HLA alleles, especially DR and DQ, strongly co-occurred, attributing TCR associations to individual alleles was difficult. In a later analysis, several top co-occurrence clusters were reported to appear linked to parvovirus B19, influenza, CMV and Epstein-Barr virus. A later genetic analysis reported fewer N-insertions in productive TCRs among donors in an Asian-associated ancestry cluster than the roughly 620-donor mean. Roughly 15 rarely observed V segments, including chromosome 9 orphons, were excluded from the earlier analysis of almost 600 of the donors because counts were too low. According to the authors, the approach could potentially be generalized to other disease states and immunological phenotypes. A later analysis found that most CMV-associated TCR beta chains appeared HLA-restricted, with HLA associations seemingly driven largely by CMV exposure. The classifier was reported to diagnose cytomegalovirus status with high specificity and sensitivity in both the original and validation cohorts. Broadly in line with IMGT annotations, most TCR beta V segments showed up in productive rearrangements about 90% or about 30% of the time in an earlier analysis of some 590 of the donors. A later analysis found that TCR association rates varied across HLA loci, with DRB1 alleles showing the most associated TCRs and HLA-C alleles the fewest. Across donors, most TCR sequences were observed very rarely, whereas some public TCRs were present in many individuals.

In total, approximately 690 healthy bone marrow donors made up the cohort. At the time of sampling, all cohort members were nominally healthy, though unrecorded immune exposures were likely present. The donor tested CMV seronegative and was one of the 352 seronegative cohort members. A peripheral blood sample was collected from each donor, and TCR beta sequencing was performed on peripheral blood mononuclear cells. The Qiagen DNeasy Blood Extraction Kit was used to extract genomic DNA from the blood cell samples. Here V drops 4 bases and J drops 7 bases, and the junction holds 6 bases not matched to any gene. Including the terminal cysteine and phenylalanine, the CDR3 comprises 15 residues. Of the read, only the CDR3 DNA is kept; its 45 bases are in frame from base 1. Based on the germline V gene (reference sequence), the CDR1 and CDR2 sequences are LNHDA and SQIVND. Library prep was done by the immunoSEQ multiplex PCR assay. The multiplex PCR relied on a mix of 60 forward primers for TCR Vbeta segments and 13 reverse primers for TCR Jbeta segments. Amplification of the CDR3 region of rearranged TCR beta genes was performed with a multiplex PCR assay on genomic DNA. The amplified TCR beta libraries were sequenced on the Illumina HiSeq System as 87-base-pair reads. The paper's processing steps were these. In a later analysis, tens of millions of unique TCR beta chains were counted across the approximately 620 repertoires, and roughly 11 million of these chains were shared by at least two donors. Raw reads were error-corrected and collapsed into unique sequences by a nearest-neighbor algorithm in which closely related sequences were merged to remove PCR and sequencing errors. Alignment of CDR3 sequences to IMGT reference sequences was used to assign V, D and J gene segments. Each retained sequence needed at least a six-nucleotide match to both a V gene segment and a J gene segment. Rearrangements were called productive when the CDR3 lacked stop codons and stayed in frame with V and J; all others were non-productive. CDR3 was defined by IMGT convention, running from the second conserved V-encoded cysteine to the conserved J-encoded phenylalanine. In an earlier analysis of more than 550 of the donors, sequences lacking an unambiguous match to a single V gene segment were excluded. In an earlier analysis of several hundred of the donors, a V segment was called functional when productive rearrangements were above 56.7%, and segregating when the standard deviation between donors exceeded 5%. A statistical classification framework was built for diagnosing cytomegalovirus status from the catalog of TCR beta chain sequences. V and J gene assignment, in a later analysis, came from comparing TCR nucleotide sequences with IMGT/GENE-DB human TR gene sequences. A later analysis assigned CDR3 sequences and most-parsimonious VDJ recombination scenarios with the TCRdist pipeline. A later analysis defined each TCR beta chain by its CDR3 amino acid sequence plus V-gene family, and excluded reads lacking a unique V-gene family. In a later analysis, 450 to 600 highly shared, low-generation-probability nucleotide sequences were removed to address suspected cross-contamination and a sequencing artifact. In a later analysis, a clonal expansion index was calculated for each public chain from normalized within-repertoire ranks of inferred template counts. Generation probabilities in a later analysis came from a VDJ recombination model fitted to out-of-frame rearrangements, and those results were checked against IGoR. In a later analysis, hypergeometric tests were used to score TCR-TCR, TCR-HLA and TCR-CMV co-occurrence, with a repertoire-size bias correction applied to TCR pairs. A later analysis estimated false discovery rates by permuting HLA or CMV assignments 20 times. A later analysis grouped co-occurring TCRs with DBSCAN, adding TCRdist sequence similarity when clustering within HLA-allele-positive subsets. Repertoires with fewer than 30,000 or more than 120,000 public chains were left out of co-occurrence clustering, as were a handful of repertoires with anomalous nucleotide sharing. TCRdb carries this immuneACCESS record with in-frame sequences only. Its versions omit some clonotypes, under half of them owing to an unresolved V gene in the studies checked, with the rest unexplained. V, J and clone size were drawn from that table, and D and trimming were deduced from the DNA. Per the sample table, the count is 70,000 to 80,000 clones. The ten most abundant clones make up 2.5% to 3% of the sample.

With regard to this clone: The clone's antigen remains unknown.

The rearrangement joined TRBV19 to TRBJ2-4; TRBD1 fits 11 bases in the junction. The receptor was derived from a man in his forties or fifties in good health and CMV-seronegative. The specimen sequenced was PBMCs. The base sequence is TGTGCCAGTAGTAGGACAGGGGGCAGGGAGAACATTCAGTACTTC. Its translation is CASSRTGGRENIQYF.